Listed below are T cell receptor beta chains from one sample, sequenced in a study of TIL therapy for anti-PD-1-resistant metastatic lung cancer. Generated by immunoSEQ multiplex PCR, the TCRdb table keeps only in-frame clones and is missing some. The sample lists roughly 58,000 clones; approximately 78% were seen once. The material was blood, obtained at baseline. The receptors originated from a person aged 25-79 years with non-small cell lung cancer. Both conserved end residues are part of each CDR3. A D gene is named only where the DNA matches it firmly. Clone size appears in some rows only: once, few, many, or a class for an expanded clone.

CASSLVRNYGYTF	TGTGCCAGCAGCTTAGTCAGGAATTATGGCTACACCTTC	TRBV11-2	TRBJ1-2	-	-
CASSPRGAGAYEQYF	TGTGCCAGCAGCCCCCGAGGAGCGGGGGCCTACGAGCAGTACTTC	TRBV7-2	TRBJ2-7	once	TRBD2
CASSRMDRDQPQHF	TGTGCCAGCAGTCGAATGGACAGGGATCAGCCCCAGCATTTT	TRBV28	TRBJ1-5	-	TRBD1
CAWSPTSLSTDTQYF	TGTGCCTGGAGTCCAACTAGCCTTAGCACAGATACGCAGTATTTT	TRBV30	TRBJ2-3	-	-
CASSQVPGTSYNEQFF	TGTGCCAGCAGCCAAGTTCCCGGGACATCCTACAATGAGCAGTTCTTC	TRBV4-2	TRBJ2-1	-	-
CASSDSSNTGELFF	TGTGCCAGCAGCGACTCTTCGAACACCGGGGAGCTGTTTTTT	TRBV9	TRBJ2-2	once	-
CASSPRGSVYEQYF	TGTGCCAGCAGCCCTAGGGGCTCAGTATACGAGCAGTACTTC	TRBV5-4	TRBJ2-7	-	-
CASSEGWQEETQYF	TGTGCCAGCAGTGAAGGCTGGCAGGAAGAGACCCAGTACTTC	TRBV2	TRBJ2-5	-	-
CASGYNEQFF	TGTGCCAGCGGATACAATGAGCAGTTCTTC	TRBV6-5	TRBJ2-1	-	-
CASSQVEGAGSGTDTQYF	TGTGCCAGCAGCCAAGTTGAGGGAGCTGGTTCGGGCACAGATACGCAGTATTTT	TRBV4-2	TRBJ2-3	-	-
CAISAGTSGQETQYF	TGTGCCATCAGTGCCGGGACTAGCGGACAAGAGACCCAGTACTTC	TRBV10-3	TRBJ2-5	-	TRBD2
CASSLSVAGDYNEQFF	TGTGCCAGCAGCTTATCCGTGGCAGGAGATTACAATGAGCAGTTCTTC	TRBV7-9	TRBJ2-1	-	-
CASSQYWTGDTQYF	TGTGCCAGCAGCCAATACTGGACTGGAGATACGCAGTATTTT	TRBV4-2	TRBJ2-3	-	-
CAISESGSRQGYTF	TGTGCCATCAGTGAGTCGGGGTCCCGGCAGGGCTACACCTTC	TRBV10-3	TRBJ1-2	few	-
CASSPGAGLAEQYF	TGCGCCAGCAGCCCCGGGGCGGGTCTAGCCGAGCAGTACTTC	TRBV5-1	TRBJ2-7	-	-
CASTPGQGYGYTF	TGTGCCAGCACCCCGGGACAGGGCTATGGCTACACCTTC	TRBV6-5	TRBJ1-2	-	TRBD1
CASEDRVDGEAFF	TGTGCCAGCGAAGACCGGGTTGACGGTGAAGCTTTCTTT	TRBV28	TRBJ1-1	-	-
CASSENRNYEQYF	TGCGCCAGCAGTGAAAACAGAAACTACGAGCAGTACTTC	TRBV10-1	TRBJ2-7	few	-
CASTPTQGNSPLHF	TGTGCCAGCACACCAACCCAGGGTAATTCACCCCTCCACTTT	TRBV6-5	TRBJ1-6	-	-
CASRSARALQNYFPPAYYEQYF	TGTGCCAGCAGGTCGGCCAGGGCTTTACAAAATTATTTCCCACCCGCCTACTACGAGCAGTACTTC	TRBV6-7	TRBJ2-7	-	-
CASRQEGEKLFF	TGTGCCAGCAGACAGGAAGGAGAAAAACTGTTTTTT	TRBV2	TRBJ1-4	-	-
CYGAGVDGYTF	TGCTACGGGGCAGGGGTTGATGGCTACACCTTC	TRBV7-2	TRBJ1-2	-	-
CASSFNTPNYGYTF	TGTGCCAGCAGTTTTAACACCCCGAACTATGGCTACACCTTC	TRBV28	TRBJ1-2	-	-
CASSLVGGGLYEQYF	TGTGCCAGCAGCTTAGTCGGCGGGGGACTTTACGAGCAGTACTTC	TRBV7-2	TRBJ2-7	few	TRBD2
CASSLRTGMNSPLHF	TGTGCCAGCAGCTTACGGACAGGGATGAATTCACCCCTCCACTTT	TRBV7-8	TRBJ1-6	-	TRBD1
CASSPVGFVTGELFF	TGTGCCAGCAGCCCGGTGGGATTCGTCACCGGGGAGCTGTTTTTT	TRBV5-5	TRBJ2-2	-	-
CASSLGASGGYNEQFF	TGTGCCAGCAGCTTAGGGGCTAGCGGGGGGTACAATGAGCAGTTCTTC	TRBV7-2	TRBJ2-1	-	TRBD2
CASSFNRGRVYEQYF	TGTGCCAGCAGCTTCAACAGGGGCCGGGTGTACGAGCAGTACTTC	TRBV5-8	TRBJ2-7	few	TRBD1
CASRMRGGTDTQYF	TGTGCCAGCAGGATGCGGGGGGGCACAGATACGCAGTATTTT	TRBV5-4	TRBJ2-3	once	TRBD2
CATSDPRDRDPYEQYF	TGTGCCACCAGTGACCCCCGGGACAGGGACCCCTACGAGCAGTACTTC	TRBV24-1	TRBJ2-7	-	TRBD1
CASSSMGALGEGYGYTF	TGTGCCAGCAGCTCCATGGGAGCCTTAGGAGAGGGCTATGGCTACACCTTC	TRBV7-2	TRBJ1-2	-	-
CASSRENTDTQYF	TGCGCCAGCAGCCGGGAGAACACAGATACGCAGTATTTT	TRBV5-1	TRBJ2-3	-	-
CASSLGRSNYEQYF	TGTGCCAGCAGCTTGGGTCGATCTAACTACGAGCAGTACTTC	TRBV11-2	TRBJ2-7	-	-
CASSLGSVVQETQYF	TGTGCCAGCAGTTTGGGGTCTGTGGTGCAGGAGACCCAGTACTTC	TRBV28	TRBJ2-5	-	-
CASSQDQGYTQYF	TGCGCCAGCAGCCAAGATCAGGGATATACGCAGTATTTT	TRBV4-3	TRBJ2-3	few	-
CASSPDRAGGNTIYF	TGTGCCAGCAGCCCCGACAGGGCCGGAGGAAACACCATATATTTT	TRBV7-2	TRBJ1-3	-	TRBD1
CASSQALAGGLQETQYF	TGTGCCAGCAGCCAAGCCTTAGCGGGGGGCCTCCAAGAGACCCAGTACTTC	TRBV4-2	TRBJ2-5	-	TRBD2
CASREPGLPTYEQYF	TGTGCCAGCAGAGAGCCGGGACTACCAACCTACGAGCAGTACTTC	TRBV28	TRBJ2-7	-	TRBD2
CASSYFGGDEKLFF	TGTGCCAGCAGTTACTTCGGGGGGGATGAAAAACTGTTTTTT	TRBV6-5	TRBJ1-4	-	-
CASSSDRGDSPLHF	TGCGCCAGCAGCAGCGACAGGGGTGATTCACCCCTCCACTTT	TRBV5-1	TRBJ1-6	-	TRBD1
CARRRTGGNKHRGAVF	TGTGCCAGAAGACGGACAGGGGGCAATAAACACCGGGGAGCTGTTTTT	TRBV5-3	TRBJ2-2	-	TRBD1
CASSELRGGYNEQFF	TGTGCCAGCAGTGAATTGCGGGGGGGCTACAATGAGCAGTTCTTC	TRBV2	TRBJ2-1	-	TRBD2
CASSPRGNSPLHF	TGTGCCAGCAGCCCCCGAGGTAATTCACCCCTCCACTTT	TRBV3-1/TRBV3-2	TRBJ1-6	-	-
CASSYQPGELFF	TGTGCCAGCAGCTACCAGCCCGGGGAGCTGTTTTTT	TRBV7-3	TRBJ2-2	few	-
CASSNLRSANEKLFF	TGTGCCAGTAGTAATCTGCGGTCGGCTAATGAAAAACTGTTTTTT	TRBV19	TRBJ1-4	-	-
CASSSTGLSSYEQYF	TGTGCCAGCAGTTCGACAGGGCTAAGCTCCTACGAGCAGTACTTC	TRBV28	TRBJ2-7	-	TRBD1
CASSLKGHANEKLFF	TGTGCCAGCAGCTTAAAGGGTCATGCTAATGAAAAACTGTTTTTT	TRBV11-3	TRBJ1-4	-	-
CASSREGAHNSPLHF	TGTGCCAGCAGTAGAGAGGGGGCGCATAATTCACCCCTCCACTTT	TRBV6-5	TRBJ1-6	-	TRBD1
CASSLGQILLYGYTF	TGTGCCAGCAGCTTGGGCCAAATCCTCCTCTATGGCTACACCTTC	TRBV5-4	TRBJ1-2	few	-
CASSFPSGITGEQYF	TGTGCCAGCAGCTTCCCTAGCGGGATTACGGGGGAGCAGTACTTC	TRBV11-2	TRBJ2-7	-	TRBD2
CASSVDRGNYNEQFF	TGTGCCAGCAGCGTTGACAGGGGTAACTACAATGAGCAGTTCTTC	TRBV5-4	TRBJ2-1	once	TRBD1
CASSASGTGGEKLFF	TGTGCCAGCAGCGCCTCCGGGACAGGGGGCGAAAAACTGTTTTTT	TRBV9	TRBJ1-4	-	TRBD1
CASSLRGQGNEQFF	TGTGCCAGCTCACTCCGCGGACAGGGCAATGAGCAGTTCTTC	TRBV18	TRBJ2-1	once	TRBD1
CASSSETGGNEQFF	TGTGCCAGTAGTAGTGAGACTGGGGGGAATGAGCAGTTCTTC	TRBV19	TRBJ2-1	-	-
CAISEGGDRASYEQYF	TGTGCCATCAGTGAAGGTGGGGACAGGGCATCCTACGAGCAGTACTTC	TRBV10-3	TRBJ2-7	once	TRBD1
CAWSVRGAEETQYF	TGTGCCTGGAGTGTACGGGGGGCCGAAGAGACCCAGTACTTC	TRBV30	TRBJ2-5	-	-
CAWSVWTGMNTEAFF	TGTGCCTGGAGTGTGTGGACAGGGATGAACACTGAAGCTTTCTTT	TRBV30	TRBJ1-1	-	TRBD1